This T cell receptor (beta chain) was found in a study of shared clonotypes between healthy human individuals. Points from the study as a whole: Memory subsets generally showed lower estimated richness than naive subsets. Non-shared clonotypes had lower generation probabilities than clonotypes shared by all four sorted-subset donors.

The CDR3 loop spans 13 amino acids. The germline gives CDR1 MNHEY, CDR2 SVGAGI. V was cut by 6 bases and J by 8 bases, with 16 bases left in between. In the naive CD8 group, cells lacked CD45RO and were positively selected for CCR7, so terminally differentiated effector memory CD45RA+ cells were left out. Methods used by the authors: Sequence data from immunoSEQ were junction-only and lacked quality scores; consequently, filtering differed. The assay was immunoSEQ multiplex PCR, and TCRdb's table has in-frame clones only and misses some. The V and J calls and clone size come from that table; D and trimming were worked out from the DNA. The data show about 2 million clones, about 95% seen once. A note on this clone: Its antigen is still unknown.

The specimen was naive CD8+ T cells sorted from blood. The J gene is TRBJ1-2, the V gene TRBV6-5; tentative D call: TRBD1 (5 bases). The receptor was isolated from a man younger than 35 in good health. The CDR3 region has the DNA TGTGCCAGCAGCCCCGGGGCAGGGAGCGGCTACACCTTC. It codes for CASSPGAGSGYTF.